This TCR beta chain was observed in a study of T-cell memory formation after mild COVID-19 listed by TCRdb under 2021. A note on the overall study: TCR sequence clusters from the two donors were found to be largely donor specific. In a couple of donors, T-cell clones that expanded and contracted after mild COVID-19 were followed by sequencing TCRalpha and TCRbeta repertoires longitudinally. Two young, previously healthy adult volunteers made up the cohort, one male and one female. Beyond this particular receptor, the publication reports: Some responding clones were found in pre-infection memory, which suggests that pre-existing cross-reactive memory T cells took part in the SARS-CoV-2 response. The study covered only a couple of mild cases, and larger cohorts including severe cases with pre-infection samples were considered necessary. Clones contracting from day 15 to 85 had balanced CD4/CD8 phenotypes, while a second wave expanding from day 15 to 37 was biased towards CD4+. Contracting CD4+ clones turned up mainly in the CM and EM memory subsets, whereas EMRA was where CD8+ clones were enriched. SARS-CoV-2 specificity was not confirmed for the second-wave clones peaking on day 37.

Sequences DFQATT (CDR1) and SNEGSKA (CDR2) are obtained from the germline V gene (reference sequence). V trim: 1 base; J trim: 4 bases; unmatched bases: 2. Spanning cysteine to phenylalanine, the CDR3 consists of 14 amino acids. Only the CDR3 DNA is retained, 42 bases long and in frame from the first base. This sample was sequenced with an Illumina NovaSeq 6000. TCRalpha and TCRbeta cDNA libraries were built by 5'RACE with constant-segment primers, adding sample barcodes and unique molecular identifiers. RNA was extracted from every sample with Trizol reagent. Amplification of the libraries took two PCR steps, and the second step added a second sample barcode plus Illumina TruSeq adapters. Libraries were sequenced on an Illumina NovaSeq with 2 x 150 bp paired-end reads. On the study's bioinformatics: The reads were demultiplexed and collapsed into UMI-guided consensus sequences using migec v1.2.7. With mixcr v2.1.11, UMI consensuses were aligned to TRA and TRB V and J templates and assembled into clonotypes. A clonotype was counted as expanded or contracted only if both edgeR and NoisET called the change significant, with noise models trained on biological replicates. For edgeR calls, the cutoffs were a false discovery rate-adjusted p below 0.01 and a log2 fold-change threshold of 1. As an exploratory analysis of dynamics, max-normalized trajectories of the 1000 most abundant clonotypes were examined with PCA combined with hierarchical clustering. Separately sequenced CD4+ and CD8+ repertoires were used to assign a CD4 or CD8 phenotype to each responding clone. The raw public data were reprocessed by TCRdb itself: fastp quality trimming at Q25, MiXCR clonotype calling, in-frame beta chains only. Each entry is one CDR3 protein sequence, shown with its most common DNA and genes. TCRdb's processing, not the authors', yielded these V and J calls. In all, the sample holds 250,000 to 350,000 distinct CDR3 sequences, and roughly a fifth of those were seen once. The top ten hold more than 20% of the sample.

Ficoll-Paque density gradient centrifugation was the method used to isolate PBMCs. Only a few counts were recorded for this clonotype. Its antigen is currently not known. No quality values exist for individual bases; no much larger clone is one base distant. The sequence joins TRBV20-1 to TRBJ2-5, with 11 middle bases fitting TRBD1. The sequencing sample was made of PBMCs or a T cell subset sorted from them (not recorded which). This sequence originates from a man between 18 and 35 years old who had mild COVID-19 (a few samples of this study predate the infection). The sample titles of this study are shuffled in the database, so cell type and time point are left out; the donor was told from shared clones. This receptor has the CDR3 CSARGDRGLETQYF. In nucleotide form, the sequence is TGCAGTGCTAGAGGGGACAGGGGGTTAGAGACCCAGTACTTC.